This TCR beta chain was documented in a study of CD8 T cells in ankylosing spondylitis. The study, taken as a whole, reports: Within ankylosing spondylitis blood, a TCR beta motif made up of eight or nine highly homologous variants appeared to be characteristic. Reportedly, disease-linked clones are significantly enriched in ankylosing spondylitis patients' matched synovial fluid.

TCRdb re-called the 5' RACE reads through MiXCR, storing one row per CDR3 protein. Of 500,000 to 650,000 distinct CDR3 sequences listed, over 4% are singletons. This clonotype was seen a few times. Antigen unknown. This clonotype was sampled from a male donor with ankylosing spondylitis. Sequencing was performed on blood, either unsorted or a sorted T cell fraction (not recorded which).

CDR3 region: CASSRAGGEPGELFF. CDR3 in DNA: TGTGCCAGCAGCCGAGCAGGGGGCGAGCCCGGGGAGCTGTTTTTT. The chain uses TRBV7-9 and TRBJ2-2, with 8 bases fitting TRBD1. Per germline, CDR1 SEHNR and CDR2 FQNEAQ (reference sequence). The CDR3 length is 15 residues. The trim removed 5 bases at V and 6 bases at J, leaving 8 bases unmatched.